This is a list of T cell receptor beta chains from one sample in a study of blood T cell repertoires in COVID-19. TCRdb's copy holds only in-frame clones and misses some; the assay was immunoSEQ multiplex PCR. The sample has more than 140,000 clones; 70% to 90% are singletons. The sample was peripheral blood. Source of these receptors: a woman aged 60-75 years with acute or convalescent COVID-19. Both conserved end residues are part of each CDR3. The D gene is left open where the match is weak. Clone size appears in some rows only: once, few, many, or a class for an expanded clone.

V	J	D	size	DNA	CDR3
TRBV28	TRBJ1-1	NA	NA	TGTGCCAGCAGCCTGGGGACATGGGGGGCTTTCTTT	CASSLGTWGAFF
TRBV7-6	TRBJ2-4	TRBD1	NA	TGTGCCAGCAGCCCCCATCTGGGACAGGGAACCAAAAACATTCAGTACTTC	CASSPHLGQGTKNIQYF
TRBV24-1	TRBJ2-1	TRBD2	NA	TGTGCCACCAGTGACCCGGGGGGGAGCTCCTACAATGAGCAGTTCTTC	CATSDPGGSSYNEQFF
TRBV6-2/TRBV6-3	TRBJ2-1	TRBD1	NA	TGTGCCAGCAGTTATGGGGGACCCAGGGGGCAAAATGAGCAGTTCTTC	CASSYGGPRGQNEQFF
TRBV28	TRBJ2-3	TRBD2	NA	TGTGCCAGCAGGAGGGGGTTAGCGGGGGGAACAGATACGCAGTATTTT	CASRRGLAGGTDTQYF
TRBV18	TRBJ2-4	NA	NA	TGTGCCAGCTCACCACCTGCAGGCAAAAACATTCAGTACTTC	CASSPPAGKNIQYF
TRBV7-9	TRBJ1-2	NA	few	TGTGCCAGCAGCTTAGAGGCAGGGAACTATGGCTACACCTTC	CASSLEAGNYGYTF
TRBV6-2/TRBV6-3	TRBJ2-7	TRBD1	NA	TGTGCCAGCAGTTCGGGACAGGGTTCCTACGAGCAGTACTTC	CASSSGQGSYEQYF
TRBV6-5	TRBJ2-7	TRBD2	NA	TGTGCCAGCAGTCAAATGACTAGCGGGGGGGTCGAGCAGTACTTC	CASSQMTSGGVEQYF
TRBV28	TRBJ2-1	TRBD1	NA	TGTGCCAGCAGTTCGGACAGGGGGCGATTAAATGAGCAGTTCTTC	CASSSDRGRLNEQFF
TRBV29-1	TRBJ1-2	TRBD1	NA	TGCAGCGTTGTGACAGGGGTGGATGGCTACACCTTC	CSVVTGVDGYTF
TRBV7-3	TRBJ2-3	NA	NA	TGTGCCAGCAGCTTAGTCGGGACTCCTAATACGCAGTATTTT	CASSLVGTPNTQYF
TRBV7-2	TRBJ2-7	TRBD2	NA	TGTGCCAGCAGCTTAACTAGCGGGGATCGGTACGAGCAGTACTTC	CASSLTSGDRYEQYF
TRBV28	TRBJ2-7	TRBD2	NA	TGTGCCATCTCGGGACTAGCGACCTACGAGCAGTACTTC	CAISGLATYEQYF
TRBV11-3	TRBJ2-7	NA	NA	TGTGCCAGCAGCTTACACCGGGAAAACGAGCAGTACTTC	CASSLHRENEQYF
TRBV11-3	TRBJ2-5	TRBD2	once	TGTGCCAGCAGCTTAGGCACCGGGACTAGCCCCTGGGAGACCCAGTACTTC	CASSLGTGTSPWETQYF
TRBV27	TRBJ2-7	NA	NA	TGTGCCAGCAGCTACCAGGGCGGCTCCTACGAGCAGTACTTC	CASSYQGGSYEQYF
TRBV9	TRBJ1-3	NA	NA	TGTGCCAGCAGCGTAAGTGGGAGCTCTGGAAACACCATATATTTT	CASSVSGSSGNTIYF
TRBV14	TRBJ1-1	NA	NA	TGTGCCAGCAGCCAAGAATTCGGGCAGGGAAACACTGAAGCTTTCTTT	CASSQEFGQGNTEAFF
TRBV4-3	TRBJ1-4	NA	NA	TGCGCCAGCAGCTTACAGGTGGAGACTAATGAAAAACTGTTTTTT	CASSLQVETNEKLFF
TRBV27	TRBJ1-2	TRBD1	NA	TGTGCCAGCAGCTCTCAGGGGGAATTTGATGGCTACACCTTC	CASSSQGEFDGYTF
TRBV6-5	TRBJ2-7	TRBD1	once	TGTGCCAGCAGTTCATCAGGGACAGGGAAGGCAAAGCAGTACTTC	CASSSSGTGKAKQYF
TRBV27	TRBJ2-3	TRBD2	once	TGTGCCAGCAGTTTACGGACTAGCGGGGGGCCCCGCACAGATACGCAGTATTTT	CASSLRTSGGPRTDTQYF
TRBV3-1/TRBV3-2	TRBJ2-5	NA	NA	TGTGCCAGCAGCCAAGACGTGCGGGAGACCCAGTACTTC	CASSQDVRETQYF
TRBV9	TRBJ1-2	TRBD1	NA	TGTGCCAGCAGCGTAGACGGGACAGGGGGCGGTTTGAGTGGCTACACCTTC	CASSVDGTGGGLSGYTF
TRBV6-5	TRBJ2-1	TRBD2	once	TGTGCCAGCAGTTACTCGACTAGCGGGGGTTTCAATGAGCAGTTCTTC	CASSYSTSGGFNEQFF
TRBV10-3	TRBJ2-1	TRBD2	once	TGTGCCATCAGGGGGACTAGCGAAAAGCGTAATGAGCAGTTCTTC	CAIRGTSEKRNEQFF
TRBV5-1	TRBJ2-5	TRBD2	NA	TGCGCCAGCAGTGAAATAGCGGGGGGCCAACAAGAGACCCAGTACTTC	CASSEIAGGQQETQYF
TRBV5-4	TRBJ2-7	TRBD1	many	TGTGCCAGCAGCTTATGGACAGGAGCAGAGCAGTACTTC	CASSLWTGAEQYF
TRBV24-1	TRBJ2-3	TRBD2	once	TGTGCCACCAGTGACCGCGGACTAGCGGGGGGAGATACGCAGTATTTT	CATSDRGLAGGDTQYF
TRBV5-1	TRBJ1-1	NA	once	TGCGCCAGCAGCTTCTTTGCGGGAATTGGGAACACTGAAGCTTTCTTT	CASSFFAGIGNTEAFF
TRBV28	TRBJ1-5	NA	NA	TGTGCCAGCAGGAGGTTTTTGGCCCAGCATTTT	CASRRFLAQHF
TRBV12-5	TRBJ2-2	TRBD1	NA	TGTGCTAGTGGTTTGTACAGGGGGCTAGGGCCCCAAAACACCGGGGAGCTGTTTTTT	CASGLYRGLGPQNTGELFF